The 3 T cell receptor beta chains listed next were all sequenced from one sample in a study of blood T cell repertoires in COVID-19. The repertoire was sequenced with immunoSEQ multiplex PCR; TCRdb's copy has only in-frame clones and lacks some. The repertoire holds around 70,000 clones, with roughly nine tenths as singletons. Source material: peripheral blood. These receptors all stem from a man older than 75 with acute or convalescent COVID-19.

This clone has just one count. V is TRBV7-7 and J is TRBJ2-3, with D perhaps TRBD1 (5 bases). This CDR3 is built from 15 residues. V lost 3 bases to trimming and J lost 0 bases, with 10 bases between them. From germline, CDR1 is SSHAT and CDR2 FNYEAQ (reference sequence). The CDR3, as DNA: TGTGCCAGCAGCTTGGGGCACGGGAGCACAGATACGCAGTATTTT. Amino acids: CASSLGHGSTDTQYF.

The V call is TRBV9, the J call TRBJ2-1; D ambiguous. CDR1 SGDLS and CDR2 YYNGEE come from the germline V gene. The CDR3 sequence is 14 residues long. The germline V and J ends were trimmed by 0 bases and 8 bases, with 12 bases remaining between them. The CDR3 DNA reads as TGTGCCAGCAGCGTAGTCGTGATGAGCGATGAGCAGTTCTTC. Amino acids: CASSVVVMSDEQFF.

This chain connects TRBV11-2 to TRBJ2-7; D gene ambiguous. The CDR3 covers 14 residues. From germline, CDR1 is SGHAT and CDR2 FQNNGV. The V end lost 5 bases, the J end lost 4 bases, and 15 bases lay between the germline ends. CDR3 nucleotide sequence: TGTGCCAGCAGCCGAGCCGGGTCACCTTACGAGCAGTACTTC. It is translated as CASSRAGSPYEQYF.